A selection of T cell receptor beta chains follows, all from one sample in a study of blood T cell repertoires in COVID-19. Assay used: immunoSEQ multiplex PCR; TCRdb lists only in-frame clones, some missing. This sample has a few hundred thousand clones, with 83% found just once. The source material was PBMCs or T cells enriched from blood (not recorded which). Receptor source: a woman aged 45-59 years who had recovered from COVID-19. Each CDR3 is given with its conserved first and last residue. Fields, in order: D gene, clone size, J gene, V gene, CDR3 DNA, CDR3 protein. D genes are given only for firm matches. Only some rows state a clone size, as once, few, many or a class for expanded clones.

>.|.|TRBJ1-1|TRBV30
TGTGCCTGGAGTGGCGATTTATACACTGAAGCTTTCTTT
CAWSGDLYTEAFF
>.|.|TRBJ1-1|TRBV15
TGTGCCACCAGCAGAGATCGACAGTTGAACACTGAAGCTTTCTTT
CATSRDRQLNTEAFF
>.|.|TRBJ1-3|TRBV30
TGTGCCTGGAGTGTAAACACGGGAGGGTGGGGAAACACCATATATTTT
CAWSVNTGGWGNTIYF
>TRBD1|.|TRBJ1-2|TRBV18
TGTGCCAGCTCATCAAAGACAGGGGTTCCTGGCTACACCTTC
CASSSKTGVPGYTF
>TRBD1|.|TRBJ2-1|TRBV11-2
TGTGCCAGCAGCGGAAGGATCCGGGACAGGGGCCAACCTTCCTCTGAGCAGTTCTTC
CASSGRIRDRGQPSSEQFF
>TRBD1|.|TRBJ1-5|TRBV5-4
TGTGCCAGCAGCTTACTTAATCCGGGACAGGGGGGGGAGGGCAATCAGCCCCAGCATTTT
CASSLLNPGQGGEGNQPQHF
>TRBD1|.|TRBJ1-2|TRBV7-2
TGTGCCAGCAGCTTAGTTGGGCAGGGGGCCCGAGGCTACACCTTC
CASSLVGQGARGYTF
>.|once|TRBJ1-5|TRBV12-3/TRBV12-4
TGTGCCAGCAGTCCGCGGGTTAGGCCCCAGCATTTT
CASSPRVRPQHF
>.|.|TRBJ1-2|TRBV19
TGTGCCAGTAGCCAAACAGCAAGCTATGGCTACACCTTC
CASSQTASYGYTF
>.|.|TRBJ1-3|TRBV30
TGTGCCTGGAGTGTCCGTAGGGGGTTGGCAAACACCATATATTTT
CAWSVRRGLANTIYF
>.|few|TRBJ1-2|TRBV18
TGTGCCAGCTCACCGGACCAGGGATTGCGGAGCTATGGCTACACCTTC
CASSPDQGLRSYGYTF
>TRBD1|.|TRBJ1-2|TRBV7-2
TGTGCCAGCAGCCCCGCCCCGGGACAGGCCTATGGCTACACCTTC
CASSPAPGQAYGYTF
>.|.|TRBJ2-6|TRBV7-3
TGTGCCAGCAGCTTAGACAGGACCTCTGGGGCCAACGTCCTGACTTTC
CASSLDRTSGANVLTF
>.|.|TRBJ1-6|TRBV30
TGTGCCTGGAGTTCGAGATCGGGTTCACCCCTCCACTTT
CAWSSRSGSPLHF
>TRBD1|.|TRBJ1-2|TRBV19
TGTGCCAGTAGTGCCACCGGGACAGCTACTAACTATGGCTACACCTTC
CASSATGTATNYGYTF
>TRBD1|.|TRBJ1-1|TRBV6-5
TGTGCCAGCAGACTTACAGGGGGCCCTGAAGCTTTCTTT
CASRLTGGPEAFF
>.|.|TRBJ2-2|TRBV11-2
TGTGCCAGCAGCTCCCCCACGGCGGGGGCTAACACCGGGGAGCTGTTTTTT
CASSSPTAGANTGELFF
>.|.|TRBJ1-1|TRBV5-1
TGCGCCAGCAGCCCGAGAGCGGGGGACGGATTGAACACTGAAGCTTTCTTT
CASSPRAGDGLNTEAFF
>.|.|TRBJ1-1|TRBV6-5
TGTGCCAGCAGTCTTGAAGTGGGGGGGAACACTGAAGCTTTCTTT
CASSLEVGGNTEAFF
>TRBD1|.|TRBJ2-5|TRBV30
TGTGCCTGGAGTCACAACAGGGGAAAAGAGACCCAGTACTTC
CAWSHNRGKETQYF
>.|.|TRBJ1-5|TRBV3-1/TRBV3-2
TGTGCCAGCAGCCCCTCCATTGGCGGTTTCAGCAATCAGCCCCAGCATTTT
CASSPSIGGFSNQPQHF
>.|.|TRBJ1-5|TRBV3-1/TRBV3-2
TGTGCCAGCAGCCCCAGCGGGCAGCCTAATCAGCCCCAGCATTTT
CASSPSGQPNQPQHF
>TRBD1|.|TRBJ1-6|TRBV7-8
TGTGCCAGCAGCTTAGGGGACAGAAATTCACCCCTCCACTTT
CASSLGDRNSPLHF
>.|.|TRBJ2-2|TRBV6-1
TGTGCCAGCAGTGCCTCTTCCGGGAGATGGGTTACCGGGGAGCTGTTTTTT
CASSASSGRWVTGELFF
>.|.|TRBJ1-4|TRBV19
TGTGCCAGTAGTTTTCAAACTAATGAAAAACTGTTTTTT
CASSFQTNEKLFF
>TRBD1|.|TRBJ2-1|TRBV9
TGTGCCAGCAGCGTAGACCCGGGACAGGGGCCTGAGCAGTTCTTC
CASSVDPGQGPEQFF
>TRBD1|.|TRBJ1-2|TRBV29-1
TGCAGCACCACCCGGGACAGTTATGGCTACACCTTC
CSTTRDSYGYTF
>.|.|TRBJ1-6|TRBV21-1
TGTGCCAGCAGCACCCTCCGGACAGTTTATAATTCACCCCTCCACTTT
CASSTLRTVYNSPLHF
>TRBD2|few|TRBJ2-2|TRBV19
TGTGCCAGTAGTATCCAGGGAGCGGGGGGAGGGGAGCTGTTTTTT
CASSIQGAGGGELFF
>TRBD1|.|TRBJ2-3|TRBV5-4
TGTGCCAGCAGCTCAAAGGGACAGGGGTTCACAGATACGCAGTATTTT
CASSSKGQGFTDTQYF
>TRBD1|.|TRBJ2-7|TRBV27
TGTGCCAGCAGTCCGTGGACAGGGACCTACGAGCAGTACTTC
CASSPWTGTYEQYF
>.|.|TRBJ1-6|TRBV4-3
TGCGCCAGCAGCCAAGATCAGGGGATTGGTTCACCCCTCCACTTT
CASSQDQGIGSPLHF
>.|few|TRBJ2-2|TRBV5-1
TGCGCCAGCAACCACAGGGGACGGGGGCTGACGAACACCGGGGAGCTGTTTTTT
CASNHRGRGLTNTGELFF
>TRBD1|.|TRBJ1-5|TRBV19
TGTGCCAGTAGAGGGGGACAGCATCAGCCCCAGCATTTT
CASRGGQHQPQHF
>.|few|TRBJ2-7|TRBV7-9
TGTGCCAGCAGTACAACAGGGAACGAGCAGTACTTC
CASSTTGNEQYF
>TRBD1|.|TRBJ1-2|TRBV4-2
TGTGCCAGCAGCCAATTACTGGATGGGACAGCCTATGGCTACACCTTC
CASSQLLDGTAYGYTF
>.|.|TRBJ2-5|TRBV7-2
TGTGCCAGCAGCTTAGGCGGGATAGAGGAGACCCAGTACTTC
CASSLGGIEETQYF
>TRBD2|.|TRBJ2-6|TRBV19
TGTGCCAGTAGTATAGCGGGGGGTGCCTCTGGGGCCAACGTCCTGACTTTC
CASSIAGGASGANVLTF
>.|.|TRBJ2-1|TRBV6-5
TGTGCCAGCAGCACTTTCGGGGGTATCAATGAGCAGTTCTTC
CASSTFGGINEQFF
>TRBD1|.|TRBJ1-2|TRBV7-2
TGTGCCAGCAGCAGTTGGACAGGGCAAGGCTACACCTTC
CASSSWTGQGYTF
>.|once|TRBJ2-7|TRBV4-2
TGTGCCAGCAGCCAAGATCGGACAAAGCAGTACTTC
CASSQDRTKQYF
>TRBD2|few|TRBJ2-2|TRBV2
TGTGCCAGCAGTGAAAGGTTAGCGGGCACCGGGGAGCTGTTTTTT
CASSERLAGTGELFF
>.|.|TRBJ2-2|TRBV29-1
TGCAGCGTTGAAGAGGGGGCGGTGGGAGTCGGGGAGCTGTTTTTT
CSVEEGAVGVGELFF
>TRBD1|.|TRBJ1-3|TRBV18
TGTGCCAGCTCACCATTATCGGGACAGGGGGCGCGAGGAAACACCATATATTTT
CASSPLSGQGARGNTIYF
>.|.|TRBJ1-6|TRBV12-3/TRBV12-4
TGTGCCAGCAGTGGGCGGGGGTCACCCCTCCACTTT
CASSGRGSPLHF